The source of this T cell receptor (beta chain) is a study of blood T cell repertoires in COVID-19. On the study more broadly: Material from acute and convalescent COVID-19 was sourced from the United States, Italy and Spain. Nucleic acid was either cDNA or gDNA, and it came from T cells, B-cell-depleted T cells, or PBMCs.

Those enrolled, adults aged 18 to 89 years, came from roughly 22 US areas. CDR1 is LGHNA, CDR2 YNFKEQ, per germline. The CDR3 runs to 12 residues. V was shortened by 6 bases and J by 12 bases, with 17 bases between the two germline ends. Only in-frame clones appear in the TCRdb table, and some are missing; sequencing was by immunoSEQ multiplex PCR. The sample yields around 180,000 clones, roughly three quarters seen once. The chain employs TRBV4-2 and TRBJ1-1; D gene unclear. The receptor was derived from a woman between 50 and 59 years old with acute COVID-19. The sequenced material came from PBMCs or T cells enriched from blood (not recorded which). This CDR3 reads CASRLSQENTFF. In DNA, the CDR3 is TGTGCCAGCAGACTATCCCAAGAGAACACTTTCTTT.